The rows below give T cell receptor beta chains drawn from one sample of a study of T cells after yellow fever vaccination. A single record per CDR3 protein comes from TCRdb applying MiXCR to the 5' RACE reads. The sample has 150,000 to 200,000 distinct CDR3 sequences, around 9.7% seen once. The sample here was CD8+ T cells sorted from PBMCs, taken 45 days after the yellow fever booster vaccination. The receptors were sampled from a man between 18 and 35 years old who received the YFV17D yellow fever vaccine. The CDR3 runs from the conserved cysteine through the conserved F or W. Each record gives: D gene, V gene, J gene, clone size, CDR3 DNA, CDR3 protein. D genes are given only for firm matches. Where a row states a size, it is once, few, many or the class of an expanded clone; other rows omit it.

NA	TRBV14	TRBJ2-1	many	TGTGCCAGCAGGCCCGGCCACACCAATGAGCAGTTCTTC	CASRPGHTNEQFF
TRBD2	TRBV29-1	TRBJ2-3	few	TGCAGCGTGGTTAGCGGGGGGCCCTTAGATACGCAGTATTTT	CSVVSGGPLDTQYF
NA	TRBV6-1	TRBJ2-2	NA	TGTGCCAGCAGTGGTTACACCGGGGAGCTGTTTTTT	CASSGYTGELFF
NA	TRBV27	TRBJ1-5	few	TGTGCCAGCAAGTCCGGGGTTAGTAGCAATCAGCCCCAGCATTTT	CASKSGVSSNQPQHF
NA	TRBV6-1	TRBJ1-1	few	TGTGCCAGCACAGAATGGAACACTGAAGCTTTCTTT	CASTEWNTEAFF
NA	TRBV5-1	TRBJ1-3	many	TGCGCCAGAGCGTCTGGAAACACCATATATTTT	CARASGNTIYF
TRBD2	TRBV5-1	TRBJ2-5	many	TGCGCCAGCAGCTACCGCGCGGGGGGGCAAGAGACCCAGTACTTC	CASSYRAGGQETQYF
TRBD1	TRBV3-1	TRBJ2-5	few	TGTGCCAGCAGCCTGGGACAGCCCGGGGAGACCCAGTACTTC	CASSLGQPGETQYF
TRBD2	TRBV7-6	TRBJ2-7	NA	TGTGCCAGCAGCCCGGGACTAGCGGGGGAAACCTCCTACGAGCAGTACTTC	CASSPGLAGETSYEQYF
NA	TRBV7-9	TRBJ2-1	few	TGTGCCAGCAGCTTAGCCGAGACTCGAGCCTACAATGAGCAGTTCTTC	CASSLAETRAYNEQFF
NA	TRBV7-6	TRBJ1-1	few	TGTGCCAGCAGCTTATCGACAGGATTCACTGAAGCTTTCTTT	CASSLSTGFTEAFF
NA	TRBV7-6	TRBJ2-2	many	TGTGCCGGGAGGAGCGCGAACACCGGGGAGCTGTTTTTT	CAGRSANTGELFF
TRBD2	TRBV7-8	TRBJ2-1	few	TGTGCCAGCAGCCCGAGCGGGGGGGCCGGTTTCGAGCAGTTCTTC	CASSPSGGAGFEQFF
TRBD2	TRBV12-5	TRBJ2-2	many	TGTGCTAGTGGTTTTTCCGCGGGGGGGCGAACCGGGGAGCTGTTTTTT	CASGFSAGGRTGELFF
TRBD1	TRBV7-9	TRBJ1-1	few	TGTGCCAGCAGCTTAGAGGGACAGGGGGCAAAGACTGAAGCTTTCTTT	CASSLEGQGAKTEAFF
TRBD1	TRBV11-2	TRBJ2-2	many	TGTGCCAGCAGCTTAGAAGGGGACAGGGTATACGGGGAGCTGTTTTTT	CASSLEGDRVYGELFF
NA	TRBV4-3	TRBJ1-1	few	TGCGCCAGCAGCCAGTTCTTCCGGGGGGACACTGAAGCTTTCTTT	CASSQFFRGDTEAFF
NA	TRBV11-2	TRBJ2-5	many	TGTGCCAGCAGCTTATGGTTGAGGGACCAAGAGACCCAGTACTTC	CASSLWLRDQETQYF
NA	TRBV20-1	TRBJ2-1	NA	TGCAGTGCCCCGCCCCTGCCAGCGGGCGGTTACAATGAGCAGTTCTTC	CSAPPLPAGGYNEQFF
NA	TRBV29-1	TRBJ2-7	many	TGCAGCGTAGAGCCGGAGCAGGGGTTGAGGGGCGAGCAGTACTTC	CSVEPEQGLRGEQYF
TRBD1	TRBV7-9	TRBJ2-5	few	TGTGCCAACTCCCGGACAGGGTTTCAAGAGACCCAGTACTTC	CANSRTGFQETQYF
NA	TRBV4-3	TRBJ2-3	NA	TGCGCCAGCAGCCAAGATGACAGAGCTAGCACAGATACGCAGTATTTT	CASSQDDRASTDTQYF
NA	TRBV6-2/TRBV6-3	TRBJ1-1	NA	TGTGCCAGCAGTTACATTCAGGCTCTCTCTGAAGCTTTCTTT	CASSYIQALSEAFF
NA	TRBV27	TRBJ2-1	NA	TGTGCCAGCAGTAACCTCGGGTCCTTATCCTACAATGAGCAGTTCTTC	CASSNLGSLSYNEQFF
NA	TRBV4-1	TRBJ2-1	many	TGCGCCAGCAGCCAAGCATTCCGCACCAATGAGCAGTTCTTC	CASSQAFRTNEQFF
NA	TRBV7-2	TRBJ2-3	NA	TGTGCCAGCAGCTTCGGCTTCGGCTGGGATACGCAGTATTTT	CASSFGFGWDTQYF
NA	TRBV12-3/TRBV12-4	TRBJ2-3	few	TGTGCCAGCACCCCCCCCGTGGGGCCAATCACAGATACGCAGTATTTT	CASTPPVGPITDTQYF
TRBD1	TRBV4-3	TRBJ2-7	few	TGCGCCAGCAGCCAAGAGGGACAGGGGATATACGAGCAGTACTTC	CASSQEGQGIYEQYF
NA	TRBV4-3	TRBJ1-3	NA	TGCGCCAGCAGCCAATATTTACCGGGACCCTCTGGAAACACCATATATTTT	CASSQYLPGPSGNTIYF
NA	TRBV7-3	TRBJ2-3	NA	TGTGCCAGCAGCTTGAACAGCTTCACAGATACGCAGTATTTT	CASSLNSFTDTQYF
NA	TRBV15	TRBJ2-7	NA	TGTGCCACCAGCAGGAGCGTAGGGGTCGCCTACGAGCAGTACTTC	CATSRSVGVAYEQYF
NA	TRBV24-1	TRBJ2-1	NA	TGTGCCACCAGTGATTTATGGGGGAATGAGCAGTTCTTC	CATSDLWGNEQFF
NA	TRBV12-5	TRBJ2-1	NA	TGTGCTAGTGCCCCTGGCTACAATGAGCAGTTCTTC	CASAPGYNEQFF
TRBD1	TRBV4-2	TRBJ1-2	many	TGTGCCAGCAGCGAAGAGCAGGGGGCAAACTATGGCTACACCTTC	CASSEEQGANYGYTF
NA	TRBV29-1	TRBJ2-3	NA	TGCAGCGTTGAAGCGGTGTGGGGTCAGGGCAGCACAGATACGCAGTATTTT	CSVEAVWGQGSTDTQYF